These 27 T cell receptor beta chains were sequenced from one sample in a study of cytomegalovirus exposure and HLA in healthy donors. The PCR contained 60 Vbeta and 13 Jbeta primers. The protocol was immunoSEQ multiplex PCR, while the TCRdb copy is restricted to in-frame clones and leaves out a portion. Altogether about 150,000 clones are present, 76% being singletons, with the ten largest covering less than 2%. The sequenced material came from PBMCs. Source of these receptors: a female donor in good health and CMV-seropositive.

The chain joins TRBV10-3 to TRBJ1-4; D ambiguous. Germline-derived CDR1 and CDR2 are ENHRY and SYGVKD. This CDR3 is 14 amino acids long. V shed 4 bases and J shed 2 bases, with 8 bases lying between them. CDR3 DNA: TGTGCCATCAGTGGCGCCGCTACTAATGAAAAACTGTTTTTT. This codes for CAISGAATNEKLFF.

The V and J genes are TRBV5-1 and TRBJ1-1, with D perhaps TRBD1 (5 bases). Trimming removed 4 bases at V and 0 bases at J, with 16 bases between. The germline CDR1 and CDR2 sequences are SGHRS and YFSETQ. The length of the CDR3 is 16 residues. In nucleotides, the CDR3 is TGCGCCAGCAGCCAACAAGGGGCAATTATGAACACTGAAGCTTTCTTT. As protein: CASSQQGAIMNTEAFF.

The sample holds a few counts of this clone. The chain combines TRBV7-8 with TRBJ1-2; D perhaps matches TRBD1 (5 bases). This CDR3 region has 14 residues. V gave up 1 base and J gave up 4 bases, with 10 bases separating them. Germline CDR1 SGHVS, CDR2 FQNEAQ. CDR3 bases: TGTGCCAGCAGCTTAGAGCAGGGTGCCTATGGCTACACCTTC. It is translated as CASSLEQGAYGYTF.

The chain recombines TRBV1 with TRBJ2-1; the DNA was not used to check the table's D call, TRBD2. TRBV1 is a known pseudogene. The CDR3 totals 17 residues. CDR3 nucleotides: TGCACCAGCAGCCAAGATGGAGCGGGGGGGCCAGGGGGCGAGCAGTTCTTC. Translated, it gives CTSSQDGAGGPGGEQFF.

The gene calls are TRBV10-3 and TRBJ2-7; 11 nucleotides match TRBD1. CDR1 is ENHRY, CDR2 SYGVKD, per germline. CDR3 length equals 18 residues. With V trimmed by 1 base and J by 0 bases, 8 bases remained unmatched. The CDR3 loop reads CAISELGQGGPSSYEQYF. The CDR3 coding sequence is TGTGCCATCAGTGAGTTGGGACAGGGGGGACCTTCCTCCTACGAGCAGTACTTC.

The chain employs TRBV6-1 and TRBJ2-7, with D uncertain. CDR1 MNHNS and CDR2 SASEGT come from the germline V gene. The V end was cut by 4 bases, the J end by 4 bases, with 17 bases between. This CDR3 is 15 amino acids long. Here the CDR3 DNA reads TGTGCCAGCAGTGCCTTGACTGCAATAGTATACGAGCAGTACTTC. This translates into CASSALTAIVYEQYF.

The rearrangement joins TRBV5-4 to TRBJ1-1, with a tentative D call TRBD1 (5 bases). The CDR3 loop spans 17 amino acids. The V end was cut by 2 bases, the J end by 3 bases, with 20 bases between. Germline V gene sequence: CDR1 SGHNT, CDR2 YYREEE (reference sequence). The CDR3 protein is CASSFGGVEMRDTEAFF. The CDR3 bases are TGTGCCAGCAGCTTTGGGGGGGTTGAAATGCGGGACACTGAAGCTTTCTTT.

CDR3 in DNA: TGTGCCAGCACCTTTGGGGGAGGGCCGGATGGCTACACCTTC. Its protein is CASTFGGGPDGYTF. The V call is TRBV6-7, the J call TRBJ1-2; a possible D gene is TRBD1 (5 bases). TRBV6-7 is labeled an ORF, and its function is uncertain. The CDR3 sequence is 14 residues long. V shed 7 bases and J shed 6 bases, with 18 bases lying between them.

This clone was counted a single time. CDR3 nucleotide sequence: TGTGCCAGCAGCCAGGAGGTCTACTACGAGCAGTACTTC. Encoded protein: CASSQEVYYEQYF. The chain is built from TRBV5-6 and TRBJ2-5; D perhaps matches TRBD2 (5 bases). The end of the DNA fits TRBJ2-7 better, so the J call may be wrong. The germline gives CDR1 SGHDT, CDR2 YYEEEE. The CDR3 sequence is 13 residues long.

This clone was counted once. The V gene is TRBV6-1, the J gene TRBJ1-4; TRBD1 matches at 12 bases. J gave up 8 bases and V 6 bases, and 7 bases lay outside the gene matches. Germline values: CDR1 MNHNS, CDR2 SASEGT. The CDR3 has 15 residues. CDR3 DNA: TGTGCCAGCAGCGACCTCGGGACAGGGGGCGAAAAACTGTTTTTT. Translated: CASSDLGTGGEKLFF.

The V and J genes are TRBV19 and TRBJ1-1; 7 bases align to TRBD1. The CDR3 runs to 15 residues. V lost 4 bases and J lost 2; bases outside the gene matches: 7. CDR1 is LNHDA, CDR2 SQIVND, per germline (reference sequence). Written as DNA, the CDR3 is TGTGCCAGTAGTACACCCGGGACAGTTAACACTGAAGCTTTCTTT. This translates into CASSTPGTVNTEAFF.

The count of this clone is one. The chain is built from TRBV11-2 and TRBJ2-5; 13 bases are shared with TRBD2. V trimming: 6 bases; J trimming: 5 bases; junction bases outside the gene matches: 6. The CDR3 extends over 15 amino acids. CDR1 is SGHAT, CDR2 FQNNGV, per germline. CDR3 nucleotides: TGTGCCAGCAGGCCTACTAGCGGGAGGGGGGAGACCCAGTACTTC. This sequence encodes CASRPTSGRGETQYF.

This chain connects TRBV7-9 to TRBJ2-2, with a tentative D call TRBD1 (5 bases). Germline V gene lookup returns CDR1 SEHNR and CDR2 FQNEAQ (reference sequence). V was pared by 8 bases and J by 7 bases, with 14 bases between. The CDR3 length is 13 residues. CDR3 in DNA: TGTGCCAGCTGCTCAGGGTCGGGCGGGGAGCTGTTTTTT. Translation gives CASCSGSGGELFF.

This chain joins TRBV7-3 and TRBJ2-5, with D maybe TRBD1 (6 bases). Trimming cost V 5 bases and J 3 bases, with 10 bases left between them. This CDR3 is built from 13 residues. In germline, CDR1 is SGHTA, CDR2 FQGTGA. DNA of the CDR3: TGTGCCAGCAGCGGAAGGGACAAAGAGACCCAGTACTTC. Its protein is CASSGRDKETQYF. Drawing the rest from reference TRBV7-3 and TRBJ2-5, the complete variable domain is GAGVSQTPSNKVTEKGKYVELRCDPISGHTALYWYRQSLGQGPEFLIYFQGTGAADDSGLPNDRFFAVRPEGSVSTLKIQRTERGDSAVYLCASSGRDKETQYFGPGTRLLVL.

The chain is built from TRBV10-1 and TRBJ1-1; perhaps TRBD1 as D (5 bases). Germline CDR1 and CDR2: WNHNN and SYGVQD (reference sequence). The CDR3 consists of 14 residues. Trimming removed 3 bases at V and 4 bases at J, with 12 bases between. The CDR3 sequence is CASSDRQSSTEAFF. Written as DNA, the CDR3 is TGCGCCAGCAGTGATCGACAGTCAAGCACTGAAGCTTTCTTT.

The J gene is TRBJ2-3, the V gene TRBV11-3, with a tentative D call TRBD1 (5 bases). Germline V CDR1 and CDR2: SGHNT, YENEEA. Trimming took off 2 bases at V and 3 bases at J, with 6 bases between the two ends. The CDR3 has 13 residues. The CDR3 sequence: CASSLQGTDTQYF. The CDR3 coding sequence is TGTGCCAGCAGCTTACAGGGTACAGATACGCAGTATTTT.

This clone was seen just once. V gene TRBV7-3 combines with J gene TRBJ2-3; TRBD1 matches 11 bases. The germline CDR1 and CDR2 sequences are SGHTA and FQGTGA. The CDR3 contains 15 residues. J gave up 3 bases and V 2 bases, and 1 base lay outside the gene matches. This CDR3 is CASSLWDRGTDTQYF. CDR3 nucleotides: TGTGCCAGCAGCTTATGGGACAGGGGGACAGATACGCAGTATTTT.

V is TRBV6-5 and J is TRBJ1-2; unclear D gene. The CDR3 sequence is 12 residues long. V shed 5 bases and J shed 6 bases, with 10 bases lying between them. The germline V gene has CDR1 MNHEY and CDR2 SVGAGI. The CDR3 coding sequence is TGTGCCAGCAGTGTGCAGCGGAATGGCTACACCTTC. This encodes CASSVQRNGYTF.

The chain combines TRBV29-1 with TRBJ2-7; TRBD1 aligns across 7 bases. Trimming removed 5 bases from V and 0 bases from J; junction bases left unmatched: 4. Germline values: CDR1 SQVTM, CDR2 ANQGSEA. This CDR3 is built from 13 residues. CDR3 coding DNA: TGCAGCGTTACCGGGACAGACTCCTACGAGCAGTACTTC. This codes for CSVTGTDSYEQYF.

The CDR3 here is CASIPRNSLYEQYF. The CDR3 nucleotides are TGTGCCAGCATCCCCCGGAACAGCCTCTACGAGCAGTACTTC. The chain employs TRBV6-1 and TRBJ2-7; no definite D call. This CDR3 is built from 14 residues. The ends were cut back, 7 bases at V and 3 bases at J, with 16 bases in the middle. The germline gives CDR1 MNHNS, CDR2 SASEGT.

CDR3 amino acids: CASTGQGNYGYTF. For the CDR3, the DNA is TGTGCCAGCACGGGACAGGGAAACTATGGCTACACCTTC. The chain carries TRBV11-2 and TRBJ1-2; TRBD1 aligns across 9 bases. V lost 7 bases to trimming and J lost 2 bases; unmatched junction nucleotides: 2. This CDR3 has 13 amino acids. The germline V gene has CDR1 SGHAT and CDR2 FQNNGV.

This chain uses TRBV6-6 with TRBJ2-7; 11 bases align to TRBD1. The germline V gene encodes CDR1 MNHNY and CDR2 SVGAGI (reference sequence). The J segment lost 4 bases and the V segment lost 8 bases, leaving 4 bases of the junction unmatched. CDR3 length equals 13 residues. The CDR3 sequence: CASFGTGGYEQYF. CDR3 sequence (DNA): TGTGCCAGCTTTGGGACAGGGGGTTACGAGCAGTACTTC.

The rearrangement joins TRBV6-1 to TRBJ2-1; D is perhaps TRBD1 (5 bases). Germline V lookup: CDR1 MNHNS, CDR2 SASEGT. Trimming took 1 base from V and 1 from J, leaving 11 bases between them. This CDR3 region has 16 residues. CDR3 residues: CASSEEGRDSYNEQFF. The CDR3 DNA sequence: TGTGCCAGCAGTGAAGAGGGCAGGGATTCCTACAATGAGCAGTTCTTC.

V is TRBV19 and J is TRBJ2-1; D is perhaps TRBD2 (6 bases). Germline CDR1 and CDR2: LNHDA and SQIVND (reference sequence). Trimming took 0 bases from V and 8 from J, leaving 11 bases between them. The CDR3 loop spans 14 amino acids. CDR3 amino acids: CASSIDGSDDEQFF. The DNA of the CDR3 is TGTGCCAGTAGTATAGACGGGAGTGACGATGAGCAGTTCTTC.

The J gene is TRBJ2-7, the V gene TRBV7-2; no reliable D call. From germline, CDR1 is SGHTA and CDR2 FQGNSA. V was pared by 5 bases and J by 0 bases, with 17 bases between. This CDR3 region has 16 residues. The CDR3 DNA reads TGTGCCAGCAGCCTTACCCTGGGCGCCAACTCCTACGAGCAGTACTTC. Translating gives CASSLTLGANSYEQYF.

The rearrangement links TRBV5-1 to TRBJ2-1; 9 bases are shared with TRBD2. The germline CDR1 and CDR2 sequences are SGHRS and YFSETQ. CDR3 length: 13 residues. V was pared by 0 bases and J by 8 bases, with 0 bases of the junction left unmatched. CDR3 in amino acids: CASSLGGGDEQFF. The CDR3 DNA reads TGCGCCAGCAGCTTGGGCGGGGGGGATGAGCAGTTCTTC.

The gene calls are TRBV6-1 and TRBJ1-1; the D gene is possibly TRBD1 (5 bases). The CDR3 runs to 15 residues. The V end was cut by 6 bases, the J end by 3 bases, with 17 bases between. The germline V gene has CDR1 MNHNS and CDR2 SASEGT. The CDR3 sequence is CASSRTPQGYTEAFF. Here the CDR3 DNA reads TGTGCCAGCAGCCGAACGCCCCAGGGTTACACTGAAGCTTTCTTT.